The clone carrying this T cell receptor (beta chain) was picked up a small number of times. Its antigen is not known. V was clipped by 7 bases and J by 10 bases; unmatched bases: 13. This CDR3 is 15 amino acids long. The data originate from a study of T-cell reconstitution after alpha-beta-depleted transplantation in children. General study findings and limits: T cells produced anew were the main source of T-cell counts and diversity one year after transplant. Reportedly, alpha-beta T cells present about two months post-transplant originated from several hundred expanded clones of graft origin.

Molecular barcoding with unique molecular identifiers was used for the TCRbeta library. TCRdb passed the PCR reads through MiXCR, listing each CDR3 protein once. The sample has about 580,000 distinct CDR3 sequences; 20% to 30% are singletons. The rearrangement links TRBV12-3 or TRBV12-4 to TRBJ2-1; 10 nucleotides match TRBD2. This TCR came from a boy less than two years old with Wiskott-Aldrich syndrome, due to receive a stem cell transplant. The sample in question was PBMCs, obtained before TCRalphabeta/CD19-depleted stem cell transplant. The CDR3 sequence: CASTLASGSKVEQFF. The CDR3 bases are TGTGCCAGCACCCTCGCTAGCGGGAGTAAGGTAGAGCAGTTCTTC.